This T cell receptor beta chain was captured in a study of blood T cell repertoires in COVID-19. Study-level information: Both acute and convalescent COVID-19 samples were obtained from the United States, Italy and Spain. PBMCs, B-cell-depleted T cells, or T cells provided the cDNA or gDNA that made up the material.

As originally analysed: Scientists estimated how many nucleated cells there were by amplifying reference gene primers. Clones were read by immunoSEQ multiplex PCR, and TCRdb kept only the in-frame ones, dropping some. Clonal size and the V and J genes are those of that table, whereas D and trimming came from the DNA. Of tens of thousands of clones in the sample, 73% were seen once. Germline V CDR1 and CDR2: SGDLS, YYNGEE. With V trimmed by 4 bases and J by 2 bases, 13 bases remained unmatched. This CDR3 is built from 17 residues. This clone appeared a few times. The rearrangement links TRBV9 to TRBJ2-3, with 7 nucleotides matching TRBD1. Sequencing was performed on peripheral blood. This sequence was found in an elderly man with acute or convalescent COVID-19. CDR3 amino acids: CASSLLGTEGATDTQYF. For the CDR3, the DNA is TGTGCCAGCAGCTTACTCGGGACAGAGGGGGCCACAGATACGCAGTATTTT.